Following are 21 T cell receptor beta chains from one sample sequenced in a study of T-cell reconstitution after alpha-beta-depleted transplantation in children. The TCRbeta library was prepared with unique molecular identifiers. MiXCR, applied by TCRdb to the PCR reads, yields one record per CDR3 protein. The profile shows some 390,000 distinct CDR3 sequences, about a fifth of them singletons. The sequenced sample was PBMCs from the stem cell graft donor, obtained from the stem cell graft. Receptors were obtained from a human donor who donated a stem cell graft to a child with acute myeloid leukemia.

The CDR3 protein is CASSLEGYTGELFF. The CDR3 DNA sequence: TGTGCCAGCAGTTTAGAGGGATACACCGGGGAGCTGTTTTTT. The chain employs TRBV12-3 or TRBV12-4 and TRBJ2-2; no firm D call. Trimming took off 1 base at V and 3 bases at J, with 6 bases between the two ends. The CDR3 is made up of 14 amino acids.

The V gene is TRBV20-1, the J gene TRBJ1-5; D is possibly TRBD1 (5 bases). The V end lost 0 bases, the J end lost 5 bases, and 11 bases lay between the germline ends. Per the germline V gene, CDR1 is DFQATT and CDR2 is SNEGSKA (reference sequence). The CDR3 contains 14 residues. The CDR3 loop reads CSARDRGLDQPQHF. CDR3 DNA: TGCAGTGCTAGAGATCGGGGCCTCGATCAGCCCCAGCATTTT.

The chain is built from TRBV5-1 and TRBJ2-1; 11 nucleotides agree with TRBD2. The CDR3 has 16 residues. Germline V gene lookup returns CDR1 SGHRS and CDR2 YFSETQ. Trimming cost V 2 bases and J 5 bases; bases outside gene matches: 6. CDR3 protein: CASSFLGTSGDNEQFF. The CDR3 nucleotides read TGCGCCAGCAGCTTCCTCGGGACTAGCGGAGACAATGAGCAGTTCTTC.

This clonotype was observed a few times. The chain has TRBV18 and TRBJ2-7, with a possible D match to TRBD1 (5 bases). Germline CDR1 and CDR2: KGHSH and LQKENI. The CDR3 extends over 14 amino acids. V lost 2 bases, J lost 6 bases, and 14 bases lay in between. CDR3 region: CASSPAGHVSEQYF. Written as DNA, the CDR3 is TGTGCCAGCTCACCAGCTGGACACGTCAGCGAGCAGTACTTC.

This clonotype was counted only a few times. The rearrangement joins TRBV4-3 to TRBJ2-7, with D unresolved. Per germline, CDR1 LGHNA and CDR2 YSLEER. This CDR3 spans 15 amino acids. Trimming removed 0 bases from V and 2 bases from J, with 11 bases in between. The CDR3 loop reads CASSQEIEITYEQYF. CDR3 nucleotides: TGCGCCAGCAGCCAAGAAATTGAGATTACCTACGAGCAGTACTTC.

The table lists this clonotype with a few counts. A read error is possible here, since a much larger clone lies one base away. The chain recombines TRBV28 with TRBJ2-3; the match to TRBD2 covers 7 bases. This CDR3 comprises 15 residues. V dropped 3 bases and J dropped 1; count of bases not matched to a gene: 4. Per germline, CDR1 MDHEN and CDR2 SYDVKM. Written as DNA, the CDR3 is TGTGCCAGCAGTTTCGGGCTAGCGGGCACAGATACGCAGTATTTT. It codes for CASSFGLAGTDTQYF.

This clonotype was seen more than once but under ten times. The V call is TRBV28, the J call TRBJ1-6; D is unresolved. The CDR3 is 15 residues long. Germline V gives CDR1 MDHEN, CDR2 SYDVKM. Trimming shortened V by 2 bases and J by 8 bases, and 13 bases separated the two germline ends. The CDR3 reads CASSLPLNGDSPLHF. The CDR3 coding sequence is TGTGCCAGCAGTTTACCCTTGAACGGAGATTCACCCCTCCACTTT.

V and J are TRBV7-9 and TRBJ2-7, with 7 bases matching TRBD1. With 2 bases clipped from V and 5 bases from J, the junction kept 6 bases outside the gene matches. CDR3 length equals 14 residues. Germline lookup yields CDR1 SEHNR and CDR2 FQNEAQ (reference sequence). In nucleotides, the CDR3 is TGTGCCAGCAGCTTATACAGGGGAGCGGACGAGCAGTACTTC. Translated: CASSLYRGADEQYF.

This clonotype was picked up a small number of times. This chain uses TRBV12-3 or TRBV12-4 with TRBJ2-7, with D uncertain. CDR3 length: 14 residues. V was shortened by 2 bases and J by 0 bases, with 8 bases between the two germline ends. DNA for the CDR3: TGTGCCAGCAGTTTAAGTCTGAGCTCCTACGAGCAGTACTTC. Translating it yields CASSLSLSSYEQYF.

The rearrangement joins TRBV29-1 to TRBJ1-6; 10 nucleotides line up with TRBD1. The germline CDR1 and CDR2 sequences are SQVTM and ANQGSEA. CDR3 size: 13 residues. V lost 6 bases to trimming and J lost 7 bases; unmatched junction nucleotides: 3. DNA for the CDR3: TGCAGCGTCGGGACAGGGGTGAATTCACCCCTCCACTTT. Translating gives CSVGTGVNSPLHF.

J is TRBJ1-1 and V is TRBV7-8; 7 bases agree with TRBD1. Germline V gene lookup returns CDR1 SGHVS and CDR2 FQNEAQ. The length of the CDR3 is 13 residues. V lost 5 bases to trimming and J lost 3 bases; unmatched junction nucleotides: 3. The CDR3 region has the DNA TGTGCCAGCAGCCGTCAGGGGGACACTGAAGCTTTCTTT. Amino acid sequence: CASSRQGDTEAFF.

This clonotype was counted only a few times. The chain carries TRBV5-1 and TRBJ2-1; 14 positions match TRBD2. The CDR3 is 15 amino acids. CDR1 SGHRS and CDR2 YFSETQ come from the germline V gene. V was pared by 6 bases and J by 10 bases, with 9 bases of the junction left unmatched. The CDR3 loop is CASTQGLAGVREQFF. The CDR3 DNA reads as TGCGCCAGCACTCAGGGACTAGCGGGAGTAAGGGAGCAGTTCTTC.

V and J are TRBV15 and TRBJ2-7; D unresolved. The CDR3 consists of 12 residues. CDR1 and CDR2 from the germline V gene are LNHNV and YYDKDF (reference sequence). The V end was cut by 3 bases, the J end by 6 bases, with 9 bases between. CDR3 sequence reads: CATSRIQREQYF. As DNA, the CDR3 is TGTGCCACCAGCAGGATTCAACGCGAGCAGTACTTC.

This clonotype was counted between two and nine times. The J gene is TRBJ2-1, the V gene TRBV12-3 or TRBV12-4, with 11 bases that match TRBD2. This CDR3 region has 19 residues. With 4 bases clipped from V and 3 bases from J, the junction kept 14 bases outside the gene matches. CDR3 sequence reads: CASSSGLADLKTYYNEQFF. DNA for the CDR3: TGTGCCAGCAGTTCGGGACTAGCGGACTTAAAAACCTACTACAATGAGCAGTTCTTC.

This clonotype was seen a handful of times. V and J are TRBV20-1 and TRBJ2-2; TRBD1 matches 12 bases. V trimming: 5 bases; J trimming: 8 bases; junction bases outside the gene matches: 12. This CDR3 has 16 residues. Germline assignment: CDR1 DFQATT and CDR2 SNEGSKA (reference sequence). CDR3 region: CSAGKTGTGGAGELFF. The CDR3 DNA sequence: TGCAGTGCTGGAAAAACCGGGACAGGGGGCGCGGGGGAGCTGTTTTTT.

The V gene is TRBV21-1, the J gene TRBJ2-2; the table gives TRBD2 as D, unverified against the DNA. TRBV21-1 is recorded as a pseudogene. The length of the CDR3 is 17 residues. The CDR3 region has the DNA TGTGCCAGCAGCAACCAGGGCCGACTGGCGAACACCGGGGAGCTGTTTTTT. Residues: CASSNQGRLANTGELFF.

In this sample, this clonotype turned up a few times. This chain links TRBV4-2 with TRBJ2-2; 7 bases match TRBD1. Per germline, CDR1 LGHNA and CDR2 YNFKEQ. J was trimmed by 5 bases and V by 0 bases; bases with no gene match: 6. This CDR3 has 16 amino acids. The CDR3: CASSQDPRGRTGELFF. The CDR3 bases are TGTGCCAGCAGCCAAGATCCGAGGGGGCGTACCGGGGAGCTGTTTTTT.

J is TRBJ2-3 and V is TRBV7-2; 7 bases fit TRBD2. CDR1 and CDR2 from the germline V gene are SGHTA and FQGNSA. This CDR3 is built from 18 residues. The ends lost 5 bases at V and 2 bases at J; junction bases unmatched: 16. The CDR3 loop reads CASSETKGGTTNTDTQYF. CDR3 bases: TGTGCCAGCAGCGAAACAAAGGGAGGGACTACCAACACAGATACGCAGTATTTT.

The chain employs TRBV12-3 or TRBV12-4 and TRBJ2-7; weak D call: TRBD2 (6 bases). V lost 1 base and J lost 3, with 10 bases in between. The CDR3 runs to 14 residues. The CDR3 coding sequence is TGTGCCAGCAGTTTAGGGGGGGATCACTACGAGCAGTACTTC. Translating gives CASSLGGDHYEQYF.

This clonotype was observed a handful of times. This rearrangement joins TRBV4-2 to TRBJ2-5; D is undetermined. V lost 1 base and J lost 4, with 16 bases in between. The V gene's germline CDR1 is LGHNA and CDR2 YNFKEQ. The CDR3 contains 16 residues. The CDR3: CASSQGSHGLTETQYF. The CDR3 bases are TGTGCCAGCAGCCAAGGATCCCACGGGTTGACAGAGACCCAGTACTTC.

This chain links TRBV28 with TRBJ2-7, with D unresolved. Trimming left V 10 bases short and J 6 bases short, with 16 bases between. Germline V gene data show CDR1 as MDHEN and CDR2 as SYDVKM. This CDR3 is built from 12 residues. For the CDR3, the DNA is TGTGCCACCCGGCAGGAAGTCCGCGAGCAGTACTTC. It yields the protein CATRQEVREQYF.